These 16 T cell receptor beta chains came from one sample sequenced in a study of T cell changes during pregnancy in multiple sclerosis. Profiled with immunoSEQ multiplex PCR; TCRdb holds only in-frame clones, not every one. The sample carries 50,000 to 60,000 clones, about 87% recorded once. Sequencing was performed on CD4+ T cells from peripheral blood mononuclear cells, taken in the first trimester of pregnancy. The source of these receptors is a female donor with multiple sclerosis, enrolled in a pregnancy study.

The V gene is TRBV23-1, the J gene TRBJ1-5, with D tentatively TRBD1 (5 bases). TRBV23-1 falls under the ORF class, with uncertain function. CDR3 length equals 18 residues. Trimming removed 3 bases from V and 0 bases from J, with 18 bases in between. The CDR3 region has the DNA TGCGCCAGCAGTCAGCAGCCCCCTGACAGTTATAGCAATCAGCCCCAGCATTTT. This encodes CASSQQPPDSYSNQPQHF.

This clone came up once. The J gene is TRBJ2-6, the V gene TRBV11-2; TRBD2 is a possible D gene (5 bases). The germline V gene encodes CDR1 SGHAT and CDR2 FQNNGV. Trimming stripped 5 bases from V and 4 bases from J, with 15 bases between. This CDR3 spans 16 amino acids. The CDR3 nucleotides are TGTGCCAGCAGCCCTAACGGAGCGGAAGGGGCCAACGTCCTGACTTTC. As protein: CASSPNGAEGANVLTF.

The V gene is TRBV5-4, the J gene TRBJ2-2; D perhaps matches TRBD1 (5 bases). The CDR3 has 13 amino acids. V was shortened by 4 bases and J by 3 bases, with 7 bases between the two germline ends. Germline assignment: CDR1 SGHNT and CDR2 YYREEE (reference sequence). The CDR3: CASSAQDTGELFF. The CDR3 nucleotides read TGTGCCAGCAGCGCACAGGACACCGGGGAGCTGTTTTTT.

This clone has just a few counts. The chain uses TRBV30 and TRBJ1-6, with no clear D. This CDR3 comprises 13 residues. Trimming took off 4 bases at V and 4 bases at J, with 8 bases between the two ends. CDR1 is GTSNPN, CDR2 SVGIG, per germline (reference sequence). CDR3 residues: CAWTAEYNSPLHF. CDR3 coding DNA: TGTGCCTGGACGGCGGAATATAATTCACCCCTCCACTTT.

The rearrangement links TRBV27 to TRBJ2-3, with a weak D call TRBD2 (5 bases). The CDR3 sequence is 14 residues long. Germline V gene data show CDR1 as MNHEY and CDR2 as SMNVEV (reference sequence). V lost 4 bases and J 2 bases, leaving 10 bases between the germline ends. CDR3 loop: CASSSTSHTDTQYF. CDR3 sequence (DNA): TGTGCCAGCAGTTCCACTAGTCACACAGATACGCAGTATTTT.

This clone came up a few times. The V call is TRBV6-5, the J call TRBJ1-1; no reliable D call. Germline CDR1 is MNHEY and CDR2 is SVGAGI. Trimming removed 6 bases from V and 4 bases from J, with 6 bases in between. The CDR3 consists of 11 residues. CDR3 in amino acids: CASSRGTEAFF. Here the CDR3 DNA reads TGTGCCAGCAGCCGAGGCACTGAAGCTTTCTTT.

This clone has a single count. J is TRBJ2-5 and V is TRBV5-8; D may be TRBD1 (6 bases). V dropped 1 base and J dropped 4 bases, with 11 bases sitting between them. This CDR3 has 14 amino acids. Germline CDR1 and CDR2: SGHTS and YDEGEE. The CDR3 DNA reads as TGTGCCAGCAGCTTGAGGGGGACCGGAGAGACCCAGTACTTC. Translating gives CASSLRGTGETQYF.

This clone was detected once. The genes are TRBV25-1 and TRBJ1-6; D is ambiguous. The CDR3 contains 14 residues. From germline, CDR1 is MGHDK and CDR2 SYGVNS. The V end was cut by 4 bases, the J end by 8 bases, with 12 bases between. CDR3 nucleotides: TGTGCCAGCAGTGCACGCCGAACAGATTCACCCCTCCACTTT. This translates into CASSARRTDSPLHF. Variable domain in full (rest from reference TRBV25-1 and TRBJ1-6): EADIYQTPRYLVIGTGKKITLECSQTMGHDKMYWYQQDPGMELHLIHYSYGVNSTEKGDLSSESTVSRIRTEHFPLTLESARPSHTSQYLCASSARRTDSPLHFGNGTRLTVT.

The rearrangement links TRBV7-9 to TRBJ1-4, with D perhaps matching TRBD1 (5 bases). Germline lookup yields CDR1 SEHNR and CDR2 FQNEAQ (reference sequence). V was clipped by 11 bases and J by 11 bases, with 18 bases between them. The CDR3 runs to 12 residues. CDR3 nucleotides: TGTGCCGTCCAGGGAGGTGCAGATAAACTGTTTTTT. Amino acid sequence: CAVQGGADKLFF.

The chain joins TRBV11-3 to TRBJ2-1; 7 bases align to TRBD2. The V gene's germline CDR1 is SGHNT and CDR2 YENEEA. Trimming at V came to 5 bases and at J to 9 bases, leaving 13 bases not matched to a gene. This CDR3 is 15 amino acids long. The CDR3 sequence: CASSPPTGGSGEQFF. For the CDR3, the DNA is TGTGCCAGCAGCCCCCCCACCGGGGGGAGCGGTGAGCAGTTCTTC.

The sample holds one count of this clone. The chain is built from TRBV30 and TRBJ1-1; a possible D gene is TRBD1 (5 bases). This CDR3 comprises 14 residues. The V end was cut by 2 bases, the J end by 1 base, with 11 bases between. CDR1 GTSNPN and CDR2 SVGIG come from the germline V gene (reference sequence). DNA for the CDR3: TGTGCCTGGAGTAGGGGCACAGCGAACACTGAAGCTTTCTTT. Protein sequence: CAWSRGTANTEAFF. The variable domain in full, completed from reference TRBV30 and TRBJ1-1, reads SQTIHQWPATLVQPVGSPLSLECTVEGTSNPNLYWYRQAAGRGLQLLFYSVGIGQISSEVPQNLSASRPQDRQFILSSKKLLLSDSGFYLCAWSRGTANTEAFFGQGTRLTVV.

The rearrangement links TRBV5-6 to TRBJ1-6; D not resolved. V gave up 4 bases and J gave up 15 bases, with 23 bases separating them. The CDR3 spans 15 residues. From germline, CDR1 is SGHDT and CDR2 YYEEEE. The CDR3 DNA reads TGTGCCAGCAGCGCAGACACTAGGGCCTGGGCTCACCTCCACTTT. This translates into CASSADTRAWAHLHF.

This clone was counted between two and nine times. The chain recombines TRBV6-1 with TRBJ1-2; D remains ambiguous. Germline CDR1 reads MNHNS; CDR2 reads SASEGT. The CDR3 contains 15 residues. Trimming stripped 7 bases from V and 8 bases from J, with 23 bases between. Here the CDR3 reads CASTSSTTGERGYTF. The CDR3 DNA sequence: TGTGCCAGCACCTCCTCCACTACCGGGGAGAGGGGCTACACCTTC.

The rearrangement joins TRBV19 to TRBJ1-1; D call uncertain. The CDR3 has 13 amino acids. Per the germline V gene, CDR1 is LNHDA and CDR2 is SQIVND (reference sequence). V lost 3 bases and J lost 4, with 9 bases in between. The CDR3 DNA reads TGTGCCAGTAGTATTGGTCTATCCACTGAAGCTTTCTTT. It yields the protein CASSIGLSTEAFF.

The V call is TRBV7-9, the J call TRBJ2-3, with 13 bases identical to TRBD2. CDR3 length: 16 residues. Per the germline V gene, CDR1 is SEHNR and CDR2 is FQNEAQ (reference sequence). V shed 5 bases and J 3 bases; nucleotides not matched to a gene: 5. The CDR3 reads CASSETSGGRTDTQYF. CDR3 in DNA: TGTGCCAGCAGCGAGACTAGCGGGGGGAGGACAGATACGCAGTATTTT.

The chain is built from TRBV7-2 and TRBJ2-2, with D perhaps matching TRBD1 (5 bases). The germline V gene encodes CDR1 SGHTA and CDR2 FQGNSA. The CDR3 length is 16 residues. V dropped 2 bases and J dropped 1 base, with 11 bases sitting between them. The CDR3 protein is CASSLLPGQNTGELFF. The CDR3 nucleotides read TGTGCCAGCAGCTTATTACCAGGGCAGAACACCGGGGAGCTGTTTTTT.